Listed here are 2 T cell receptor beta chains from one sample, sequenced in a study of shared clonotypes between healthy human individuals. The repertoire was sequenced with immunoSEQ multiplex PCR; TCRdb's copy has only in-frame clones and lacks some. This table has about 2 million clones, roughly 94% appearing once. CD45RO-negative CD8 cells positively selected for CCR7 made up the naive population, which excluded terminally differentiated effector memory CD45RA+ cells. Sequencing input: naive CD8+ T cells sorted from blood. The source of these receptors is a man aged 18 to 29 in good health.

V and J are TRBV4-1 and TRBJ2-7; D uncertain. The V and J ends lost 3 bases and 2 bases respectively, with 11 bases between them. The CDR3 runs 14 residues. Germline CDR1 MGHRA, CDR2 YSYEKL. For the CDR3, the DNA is TGCGCCAGCAGCCACTCTCACGGGCCCTACGAGCAGTACTTC. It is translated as CASSHSHGPYEQYF.

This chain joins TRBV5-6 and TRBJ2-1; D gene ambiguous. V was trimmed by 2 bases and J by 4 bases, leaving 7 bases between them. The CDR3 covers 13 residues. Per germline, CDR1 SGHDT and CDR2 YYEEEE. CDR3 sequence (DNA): TGTGCCAGCAGCTTCCAGTCTTACAATGAGCAGTTCTTC. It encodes CASSFQSYNEQFF.